A single sample is the source of the 19 T cell receptor beta chains below, sequenced in a study of T cell responses to AZD1222 COVID-19 vaccine. TCRdb's copy holds only in-frame clones and misses some; the assay was immunoSEQ multiplex PCR. The sample has fewer than 75,000 clones; 75% to 95% are singletons. The sequences come from peripheral blood, collected 28 days after the second dose of the MenACWY control vaccine. The receptors originated from an adult who received the MenACWY meningococcal vaccine as a control.

The J gene is TRBJ1-6, the V gene TRBV9, with D possibly matching TRBD1 (6 bases). V gave up 0 bases and J gave up 7 bases, with 11 bases separating them. The CDR3 length is 15 residues. Germline loops: CDR1 SGDLS, CDR2 YYNGEE. CDR3 sequence (DNA): TGTGCCAGCAGCGTAGGTTACAGGGAGAATTCACCCCTCCACTTT. It specifies CASSVGYRENSPLHF.

The chain couples TRBV28 to TRBJ2-3, with D perhaps matching TRBD1 (5 bases). Trimming stripped 8 bases from V and 2 bases from J, with 5 bases between. This CDR3 spans 11 amino acids. Germline-derived CDR1 and CDR2 are MDHEN and SYDVKM. CDR3 coding DNA: TGTGCCAGCGGGGCCACAGATACGCAGTATTTT. Translated: CASGATDTQYF.

J is TRBJ1-1 and V is TRBV12-3 or TRBV12-4; 7 nucleotides align to TRBD1. With V trimmed by 6 bases and J by 5 bases, 6 bases remained unmatched. The CDR3 runs to 13 residues. The CDR3, as DNA: TGTGCCAGCAGCGCGACAGGGATTACTGAAGCTTTCTTT. Translated: CASSATGITEAFF.

CDR3 bases: TGTGCCAGTAGTATCGACAGTTCCACAGATACGCAGTATTTT. It yields the protein CASSIDSSTDTQYF. This rearrangement joins TRBV19 to TRBJ2-3; TRBD1 might be the D (5 bases). V was trimmed by 3 bases and J by 2 bases, leaving 9 bases between them. Per the germline V gene, CDR1 is LNHDA and CDR2 is SQIVND (reference sequence). The CDR3 sequence is 14 residues long.

The chain carries TRBV6-1 and TRBJ1-2; D uncertain. Trimming took off 1 base at V and 4 bases at J, with 7 bases between the two ends. This CDR3 has 13 residues. Looked up from germline, CDR1 is MNHNS and CDR2 is SASEGT. CDR3: CASSEGEGYGYTF. The CDR3, as DNA: TGTGCCAGCAGTGAAGGAGAGGGCTATGGCTACACCTTC.

The gene calls are TRBV4-1 and TRBJ2-7; D might be TRBD2 (5 bases). The CDR3 has 13 amino acids. The germline V gene encodes CDR1 MGHRA and CDR2 YSYEKL. Trimming took 1 base from V and 1 from J, leaving 5 bases between them. The CDR3 bases are TGCGCCAGCAGCCAAGGCGGGTCCTACGAGCAGTACTTC. Translated: CASSQGGSYEQYF.

This chain uses TRBV28 with TRBJ2-7; 7 bases map to TRBD2. CDR1 is MDHEN and CDR2 is SYDVKM in the germline V gene. The CDR3 is 12 residues long. Trimming took 11 bases from V and 2 from J; bases not matched to a gene: 6. CDR3 loop: CASMGGAYEQYF. The CDR3 DNA reads TGTGCCTCTATGGGGGGGGCCTACGAGCAGTACTTC.

V is TRBV6-5 and J is TRBJ1-1; 9 bases are a match to TRBD1. V lost 5 bases to trimming and J lost 9 bases; unmatched junction nucleotides: 4. The CDR3 is made up of 12 amino acids. Germline V lookup: CDR1 MNHEY, CDR2 SVGAGI. CDR3 sequence: CASSTGGWKAFF. In DNA, the CDR3 is TGTGCCAGCAGTACAGGGGGCTGGAAAGCTTTCTTT.

V usage is TRBV24-1 and J usage is TRBJ2-1; D remains ambiguous. This CDR3 is 16 amino acids long. Germline lookup yields CDR1 KGHDR and CDR2 SFDVKD. V was pared by 7 bases and J by 0 bases, with 15 bases between. CDR3 region: CATSPSPPSSYNEQFF. The CDR3 DNA follows: TGTGCCACCAGCCCAAGCCCTCCTAGCTCCTACAATGAGCAGTTCTTC.

The rearrangement uses TRBV6-2 or TRBV6-3 and TRBJ2-1, with 9 bases fitting TRBD2. In germline, CDR1 is MNHEY, CDR2 SVGEGT. The CDR3 is 19 amino acids. V was clipped by 0 bases and J by 1 base; unmatched bases: 10. CDR3 DNA sequence: TGTGCCAGCAGTTACTCGATAGTTACTAGCGGGCCTTCCTACAATGAGCAGTTCTTC. This translates into CASSYSIVTSGPSYNEQFF.

The chain recombines TRBV9 with TRBJ1-3; D not resolved. Per germline, CDR1 SGDLS and CDR2 YYNGEE. The CDR3 sequence is 16 residues long. V shed 0 bases and J shed 7 bases, with 17 bases lying between them. In nucleotides, the CDR3 is TGTGCCAGCAGCGTAGCCCCTCCCTCCTATCGGAACACCATATATTTT. This sequence encodes CASSVAPPSYRNTIYF. The full variable domain, completed using reference TRBV9 and TRBJ1-3, is DSGVTQTPKHLITATGQRVTLRCSPRSGDLSVYWYQQSLDQGLQFLIQYYNGEERAKGNILERFSAQQFPDLHSELNLSSLELGDSALYFCASSVAPPSYRNTIYFGEGSWLTVV.

This chain links TRBV10-1 with TRBJ1-1, with 7 bases lining up with TRBD1. Germline-derived CDR1 and CDR2 are WNHNN and SYGVQD (reference sequence). This CDR3 is 14 amino acids long. The junction had 9 bases not matched to a gene; V was cut back by 10 bases and J by 1 base. This CDR3 is CATHSGQKNTEAFF. The CDR3 region has the DNA TGCGCCACTCATTCGGGACAGAAGAACACTGAAGCTTTCTTT.

The CDR3 sequence is CASSPAVVNEQFF. The CDR3 DNA reads as TGTGCCAGCAGCCCGGCGGTCGTCAATGAGCAGTTCTTC. This chain connects TRBV7-9 to TRBJ2-1; D call uncertain. Between the trimmed V and J ends, which lost 5 bases and 6 bases, there was a span of 11 bases. Germline loops: CDR1 SEHNR, CDR2 FQNEAQ (reference sequence). CDR3 length: 13 amino acids.

The chain recombines TRBV4-1 with TRBJ1-3; D uncertain. CDR1 is MGHRA, CDR2 YSYEKL, per germline. Trimming shortened V by 0 bases and J by 0 bases, and 6 bases separated the two germline ends. The CDR3 totals 15 residues. For the CDR3, the DNA is TGCGCCAGCAGCCAAGAACAGAGCTCTGGAAACACCATATATTTT. Its translation: CASSQEQSSGNTIYF.

The rearrangement uses TRBV5-1 and TRBJ2-1; the D gene is possibly TRBD1 (6 bases). Germline V gene sequence: CDR1 SGHRS, CDR2 YFSETQ. Trimming took 4 bases from V and 6 from J, leaving 20 bases between them. The CDR3 is 16 residues long. CDR3 residues: CASSPPWGQTINEQFF. In DNA, the CDR3 is TGCGCCAGCAGCCCCCCATGGGGACAAACGATCAATGAGCAGTTCTTC.

The table lists this clone with a count of one. The chain carries TRBV6-1 and TRBJ1-2; no definite D call. Germline values: CDR1 MNHNS, CDR2 SASEGT. This CDR3 is built from 13 residues. V was cut by 1 base and J by 7 bases, with 10 bases left in between. The CDR3 is CASSEVITTGYTF. The CDR3 bases are TGTGCCAGCAGTGAAGTAATCACTACTGGCTACACCTTC.

The chain recombines TRBV25-1 with TRBJ1-1, with D unresolved. The V gene lost 2 bases and the J gene lost 3 bases, with 4 bases spanning the gap. In germline, CDR1 is MGHDK, CDR2 SYGVNS. The CDR3 contains 12 residues. The CDR3 nucleotides are TGTGCCAGCAGTGAAGCTGACACTGAAGCTTTCTTT. Amino acid sequence: CASSEADTEAFF.

The chain has TRBV19 and TRBJ2-1; D ambiguous. V was shortened by 9 bases and J by 3 bases, with 15 bases between the two germline ends. The germline gives CDR1 LNHDA, CDR2 SQIVND (reference sequence). The CDR3 is 14 amino acids. CDR3 nucleotide sequence: TGTGCCAGCTCCGGGTACGGGTACTACAATGAGCAGTTCTTC. Its translation is CASSGYGYYNEQFF.

The rearrangement links TRBV27 to TRBJ1-5; 7 nucleotides line up with TRBD1. The V gene's germline CDR1 is MNHEY and CDR2 SMNVEV (reference sequence). Losses at the gene ends were 4 bases for V and 8 bases for J; bases not matched to a gene: 8. CDR3 length equals 14 residues. CDR3 residues: CASSSGPQGEPQHF. The DNA of the CDR3 is TGTGCCAGCAGTTCCGGGCCTCAGGGGGAGCCCCAGCATTTT.